Below, 8 T cell receptor beta chains from the same sample are listed, as sequenced in a study of T cell responses to AZD1222 COVID-19 vaccine. Assay used: immunoSEQ multiplex PCR; TCRdb lists only in-frame clones, some missing. There are 140,000 to 150,000 clones in the sample; approximately 89% occur only once, and around 1.7% lies in the top ten. Source: peripheral blood, taken 28 days after the second AZD1222 dose. The origin of the receptors is an adult who received the AZD1222 COVID-19 vaccine.

The genes are TRBV24-1 and TRBJ2-1; TRBD1 agrees at 11 bases. CDR3 length: 15 residues. Losses at the gene ends were 4 bases for V and 8 bases for J; bases not matched to a gene: 6. Germline lookup yields CDR1 KGHDR and CDR2 SFDVKD. CDR3 sequence: CATSESRTGGYEQFF. The DNA of the CDR3 is TGTGCCACCAGTGAATCCAGGACAGGGGGCTATGAGCAGTTCTTC.

The chain is built from TRBV10-1 and TRBJ1-1; D is unclear. Deletions cut 4 bases from V and 8 bases from J, with 14 bases between. This CDR3 spans 13 amino acids. Looked up from germline, CDR1 is WNHNN and CDR2 is SYGVQD (reference sequence). The CDR3 DNA reads as TGCGCCAGCAGTGCTCCAGGCCAGGCAGAAGCTTTCTTT. Protein sequence: CASSAPGQAEAFF.

The chain has TRBV19 and TRBJ1-3; D is uncertain. The length of the CDR3 is 12 residues. Trimming removed 5 bases at V and 2 bases at J, with 4 bases between. CDR1 is LNHDA, CDR2 SQIVND, per germline (reference sequence). The CDR3 bases are TGTGCCAGTAGTCACCCTGGAAACACCATATATTTT. Its protein is CASSHPGNTIYF.

The chain combines TRBV5-5 with TRBJ2-7; D is ambiguous. The CDR3 sequence is 14 residues long. Germline CDR1 is SGHKS and CDR2 is YYEKEE (reference sequence). V was pared by 4 bases and J by 5 bases, with 16 bases between. The CDR3 region is CASSPWVEEDEQYF. As DNA, the CDR3 is TGTGCCAGCAGCCCCTGGGTGGAAGAGGACGAGCAGTACTTC.

This rearrangement joins TRBV5-1 to TRBJ2-1, with D maybe TRBD2 (5 bases). V dropped 7 bases and J dropped 3 bases, with 8 bases sitting between them. The CDR3 contains 12 residues. Germline V gives CDR1 SGHRS, CDR2 YFSETQ. CDR3 sequence reads: CASLGVYNEQFF. The DNA for the CDR3 is TGCGCCAGCTTGGGAGTCTACAATGAGCAGTTCTTC.

This rearrangement joins TRBV29-1 to TRBJ2-7; possibly TRBD1 for D (5 bases). Trimming took 2 bases from V and 5 from J, leaving 16 bases between them. Germline V gene sequence: CDR1 SQVTM, CDR2 ANQGSEA. The CDR3 covers 14 residues. The CDR3 DNA sequence: TGCAGCGTTGAACCTGGTCAGGGAAAACACGAGCAGTACTTC. It translates to CSVEPGQGKHEQYF.

This chain connects TRBV27 to TRBJ2-7, with 7 bases matching TRBD1. V lost 7 bases and J lost 6; bases outside the gene matches: 6. The CDR3 has 12 amino acids. Germline assignment: CDR1 MNHEY and CDR2 SMNVEV (reference sequence). The chain's CDR3 is CASTSTGVEQYF. As DNA, the CDR3 is TGTGCCAGCACCTCTACAGGGGTCGAGCAGTACTTC.

The V gene is TRBV11-3, the J gene TRBJ2-7; TRBD2 aligns across 7 bases. The germline V gene encodes CDR1 SGHNT and CDR2 YENEEA. The CDR3 is made up of 15 amino acids. Unmatched junction bases numbered 12, after V lost 6 bases and J lost 4 bases. The CDR3 is CASSSWLAERYEQYF. In DNA form, the CDR3 reads TGTGCCAGCAGTTCTTGGCTAGCGGAGCGATACGAGCAGTACTTC.